Following are 17 T cell receptor beta chains from one sample sequenced in a study of regulatory T cells in long-lasting Graves disease. Building of the TCR beta libraries involved iRepertoire HTBI primers and Arm-PCR of CDR3 regions. TCRdb itself ran the multiplex PCR reads through MiXCR, one entry per CDR3 protein. The data show 400,000 to 500,000 distinct CDR3 sequences, roughly 23% seen once. Documented time point: persistent/refractory GD, antithyroid drugs over 5 years with positive TRAb. The TCR library was made from RNA extracted from PBMCs. This specimen consisted of peripheral blood mononuclear cells (PBMCs), obtained when the disease was refractory, from a patient treated with antithyroid drugs. The receptors shown here come from a female donor with Graves disease.

This clonotype was counted ten times or more. The rearrangement links TRBV24-1 to TRBJ2-5; TRBD2 aligns across 9 bases. CDR3 size: 15 residues. V shed 6 bases and J 2 bases; nucleotides not matched to a gene: 6. Germline V gene data show CDR1 as KGHDR and CDR2 as SFDVKD. The CDR3 region has the DNA TGTGCCACCAGTCAGCGGGAGGACCCGCAAGAGACCCAGTACTTC. It is translated as CATSQREDPQETQYF.

The chain employs TRBV18 and TRBJ2-5; a possible D gene is TRBD1 (6 bases). Trimming pared 2 bases from V and 10 bases from J, leaving 8 bases between. Germline-derived CDR1 and CDR2 are KGHSH and LQKENI. The CDR3 loop spans 11 amino acids. Here the CDR3 DNA reads TGTGCCAGCTCACCATCAGGGGTCCAGTACTTC. As protein: CASSPSGVQYF.

Details on this clonotype: A much larger clone is a single base away; this may be a read error. The CDR3 sequence: CASTLGGLNTKAFF. CDR3 nucleotides: TGCGCCAGCACCCTGGGAGGGCTGAACACTAAAGCTTTCTTT. The V and J genes are TRBV5-1 and TRBJ1-1; D unclear. This CDR3 spans 14 amino acids. CDR1 SGHRS and CDR2 YFSETQ come from the germline V gene.

This clonotype has at least ten counts. The chain has TRBV27 and TRBJ1-5; D not resolved. Between the trimmed V and J ends, which lost 2 bases and 4 bases, there was a span of 9 bases. Germline V CDR1 and CDR2: MNHEY, SMNVEV (reference sequence). This CDR3 is built from 14 residues. CDR3 sequence (DNA): TGTGCCAGCAGTTTAATCCGATCAAATCAGCCCCAGCATTTT. Residues: CASSLIRSNQPQHF.

With respect to this clonotype: A much larger clone lies one base from this, so it may be a read error. The chain carries TRBV6-2 or TRBV6-3 and TRBJ2-2; weak D call: TRBD1 (5 bases). This CDR3 contains 13 residues. The germline V gene has CDR1 MNHEY and CDR2 SVGEGT. The CDR3 protein is CAGSVDSTGELFF. For the CDR3, the DNA is TGTGCCGGCAGTGTAGACAGTACCGGGGAGCTGTTTTTT.

This clonotype was picked up many times. The chain couples TRBV6-1 to TRBJ2-2, with TRBD1 matching over 7 bases. CDR3 size: 15 residues. Germline V gives CDR1 MNHNS, CDR2 SASEGT. V dropped 6 bases and J dropped 4; count of bases not matched to a gene: 8. CDR3 coding DNA: TGTGCCAGCAGCCTTACAGGGGTCGGCACCGGGGAGCTGTTTTTT. Its translation: CASSLTGVGTGELFF.

This clonotype was detected ten times or more. The rearrangement joins TRBV27 to TRBJ2-5; 11 bases fit TRBD2. This CDR3 has 16 residues. The germline V gene has CDR1 MNHEY and CDR2 SMNVEV (reference sequence). J lost 2 bases, V lost 4 bases, and 6 bases had no gene match. This chain's CDR3 is CASSYTSGGLQETQYF. CDR3 bases: TGTGCCAGCAGTTACACTAGCGGGGGCCTTCAAGAGACCCAGTACTTC.

The CDR3, as DNA: TGCGCCAGCAGCCAGGAGACTAGCGGGAGTCCCGAGCAGTACTTC. It codes for CASSQETSGSPEQYF. The chain links TRBV4-1 to TRBJ2-7, with TRBD2 matching over 12 bases. The CDR3 runs to 15 residues. Germline lookup yields CDR1 MGHRA and CDR2 YSYEKL. Trimming removed 3 bases from V and 6 bases from J; junction bases left unmatched: 6.

The chain recombines TRBV7-9 with TRBJ2-7, with TRBD2 identical over 12 bases. Germline-derived CDR1 and CDR2 are SEHNR and FQNEAQ (reference sequence). The CDR3 runs to 17 residues. Trimming at V came to 5 bases and at J to 4 bases, leaving 12 bases not matched to a gene. CDR3 in amino acids: CASSPRLAGVGDYEQYF. In DNA, the CDR3 is TGTGCCAGCAGCCCCCGACTAGCGGGAGTGGGGGATTACGAGCAGTACTTC. The full variable domain, in which reference TRBV7-9 and TRBJ2-7 provide the parts outside the CDR3, is DTGVSQNPRHKITKRGQNVTFRCDPISEHNRLYWYRQTLGQGPEFLTYFQNEAQLEKSRLLSDRFSAERPKGSFSTLEIQRTEQGDSAMYLCASSPRLAGVGDYEQYFGPGTRLTVT.

In this sample, this clonotype turned up many times. The J gene is TRBJ1-4, the V gene TRBV28; D gene ambiguous. Germline V lookup: CDR1 MDHEN, CDR2 SYDVKM. Trimming took off 5 bases at V and 0 bases at J, with 16 bases between the two ends. This CDR3 spans 17 amino acids. The CDR3 is CASSPPPGRATNEKLFF. In DNA, the CDR3 is TGTGCCAGCAGTCCTCCACCCGGGAGGGCAACTAATGAAAAACTGTTTTTT.

This clonotype was detected only a few times. The chain has TRBV12-3 or TRBV12-4 and TRBJ2-1, with TRBD2 matching over 11 bases. The CDR3 runs 14 residues. Trimming removed 0 bases from V and 14 bases from J; junction bases left unmatched: 6. The CDR3 sequence: CASSLALTSGKEFF. The CDR3 nucleotides read TGTGCCAGCAGTTTAGCATTGACTAGCGGGAAGGAGTTCTTC.

This clonotype was counted ten times or more. V usage is TRBV7-8 and J usage is TRBJ1-5, with D possibly being TRBD1 (6 bases). Per the germline V gene, CDR1 is SGHVS and CDR2 is FQNEAQ. The ends were cut back, 0 bases at V and 3 bases at J, with 21 bases in the middle. The CDR3 is made up of 19 amino acids. CDR3 residues: CASSLAETGRTSDNQPQHF. The CDR3 region has the DNA TGTGCCAGCAGCTTAGCGGAGACAGGACGGACATCCGACAATCAGCCCCAGCATTTT.

In the case of this clonotype: Given a much more abundant clone one base away, this may be a read error. This chain uses TRBV7-9 with TRBJ2-5; tentative D call: TRBD1 (5 bases). V dropped 3 bases and J dropped 1 base, with 12 bases sitting between them. Germline V gives CDR1 SEHNR, CDR2 FQNEAQ (reference sequence). CDR3 length: 15 amino acids. CDR3 amino acids: CASSLQGGTQETQYF. In DNA, the CDR3 is TGTGCCAGCAGCTTGCAGGGCGGAACCCAAGAGACCCAGTACTTC. Variable domain in full (rest from reference TRBV7-9 and TRBJ2-5): DTGVSQNPRHKITKRGQNVTFRCDPISEHNRLYWYRQTLGQGPEFLTYFQNEAQLEKSRLLSDRFSAERPKGSFSTLEIQRTEQGDSAMYLCASSLQGGTQETQYFGPGTRLLVL.

The rearrangement links TRBV27 to TRBJ2-6, with 7 nucleotides matching TRBD1. The length of the CDR3 is 15 residues. Trimming removed 4 bases from V and 3 bases from J; junction bases left unmatched: 3. Germline CDR1 and CDR2: MNHEY and SMNVEV (reference sequence). The CDR3 is CASSSTGVGANVLTF. As DNA, the CDR3 is TGTGCCAGCAGTTCAACAGGGGTTGGGGCCAACGTCCTGACTTTC.

This clonotype was detected a few times. The chain is built from TRBV7-9 and TRBJ2-5, with TRBD2 matching 7 bases. Germline CDR1 is SEHNR and CDR2 is FQNEAQ (reference sequence). V trimming: 2 bases; J trimming: 4 bases; junction bases outside the gene matches: 4. This CDR3 has 14 residues. The CDR3 bases are TGTGCCAGCAGCTTAAGCGGGATGTCAGAGACCCAGTACTTC. It specifies CASSLSGMSETQYF.

This clonotype was observed a few times. The gene calls are TRBV28 and TRBJ1-1; 8 nucleotides align to TRBD1. Germline V gives CDR1 MDHEN, CDR2 SYDVKM. Trimming removed 6 bases from V and 1 base from J; junction bases left unmatched: 4. The CDR3 extends over 14 amino acids. The CDR3 protein is CASRATGANTEAFF. The DNA of the CDR3 is TGTGCCAGCAGGGCGACAGGGGCGAACACTGAAGCTTTCTTT.

The rearrangement uses TRBV12-3 or TRBV12-4 and TRBJ2-7, with 9 bases identical to TRBD2. The CDR3 extends over 15 amino acids. The junction had 7 bases not matched to a gene; V was cut back by 0 bases and J by 7 bases. CDR3 residues: CASSLASGSSGEQYF. CDR3 DNA sequence: TGTGCCAGCAGTTTAGCTAGCGGGAGTTCAGGAGAGCAGTACTTC.